This T cell receptor (beta chain) originates from a study of T cell changes during pregnancy in multiple sclerosis. V was shortened by 4 bases and J by 2 bases, with 13 bases between the two germline ends. The CDR3 contains 15 residues. The V gene's germline CDR1 is SGHRS and CDR2 YFSETQ. The table lists this clone with a count of one. Generated by immunoSEQ multiplex PCR, the TCRdb table keeps only in-frame clones and is missing some. The sample lists 35,000 to 45,000 clones, around 90% occurring once. The source of this sequence is a female donor with multiple sclerosis, enrolled in a pregnancy study. This chain connects TRBV5-1 to TRBJ2-1; a weak D match, TRBD1 (6 bases). The specimen was peripheral blood, collected before pregnancy. CDR3 loop: CASSQKDSPYNEQFF. The CDR3 DNA sequence: TGCGCCAGCAGCCAAAAGGACAGTCCCTACAATGAGCAGTTCTTC.